The present entry profiles one T cell receptor (beta chain) with its context. Its cognate antigen is unknown. The source of the sample is a study of shared clonotypes between healthy human individuals. Broader study findings: Despite large depth, sorted-subset datasets appeared incompletely sequenced.

Tens of thousands of T cell genomes (roughly 220 ng DNA) went into each sorted-subset replicate. The method was immunoSEQ multiplex PCR; TCRdb's version includes in-frame clones alone and lacks a portion of them. The table includes 2 million or so clones, 85% to 95% detected once. Selected positively for CCR7 and CD45RO-negative, naive CD8 cells excluded terminally differentiated effector memory CD45RA+ cells. Every one of the donors was a Caucasian adult that lived in Nashville, Tennessee. Germline V CDR1 and CDR2: LNHDA, SQIVND (reference sequence). The V and J ends lost 5 bases and 6 bases respectively, with 20 bases between them. The CDR3 consists of 16 residues.

The receptor was derived from a man aged 18 to 29 in good health. V and J are TRBV19 and TRBJ1-5; TRBD1 is a possible D gene (5 bases). The sequenced sample was naive CD8+ T cells sorted from blood. As DNA, the CDR3 is TGTGCCAGTAGTGCCCGAACCGGGACTAAACCTCAGCCCCAGCATTTT. This gives the protein CASSARTGTKPQPQHF.